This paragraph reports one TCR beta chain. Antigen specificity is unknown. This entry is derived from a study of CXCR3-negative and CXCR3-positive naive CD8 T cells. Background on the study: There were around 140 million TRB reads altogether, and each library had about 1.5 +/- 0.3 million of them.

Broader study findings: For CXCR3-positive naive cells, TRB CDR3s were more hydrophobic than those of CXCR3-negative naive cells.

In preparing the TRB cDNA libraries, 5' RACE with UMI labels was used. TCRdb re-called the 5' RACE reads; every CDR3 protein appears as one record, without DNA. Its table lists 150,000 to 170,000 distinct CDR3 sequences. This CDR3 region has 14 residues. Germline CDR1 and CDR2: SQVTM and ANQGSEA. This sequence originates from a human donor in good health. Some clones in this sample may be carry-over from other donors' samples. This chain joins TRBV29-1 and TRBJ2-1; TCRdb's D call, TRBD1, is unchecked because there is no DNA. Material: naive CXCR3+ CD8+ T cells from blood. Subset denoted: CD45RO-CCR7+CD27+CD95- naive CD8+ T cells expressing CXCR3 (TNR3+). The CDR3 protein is CSVGGSQIYNEQFF.